The 17 T cell receptor beta chains below come from one sample, sequenced in a study of beta chain features in type 1 diabetes. Sequencing targeted expressed TCRB transcripts, as all isolated RNA had been reverse transcribed. Libraries were prepared by immunoSEQ multiplex PCR; TCRdb keeps only in-frame clonotypes and omits some of them. The sample lists 80,000 to 90,000 clones; around 32% were seen once. Material for sequencing was stem cell memory CD4+ T cells from blood. These receptors were obtained from a woman younger than 35 in good health.

This clone was detected only once. J is TRBJ1-2 and V is TRBV18; 10 bases map to TRBD1. Trimming cost V 1 base and J 0 bases; bases outside gene matches: 2. The CDR3 spans 16 residues. Per the germline V gene, CDR1 is KGHSH and CDR2 is LQKENI. CDR3 sequence (DNA): TGTGCCAGCTCACCACTTGGACAGGGGGCTAACTATGGCTACACCTTC. Its translation: CASSPLGQGANYGYTF.

Remarks on this clone: Relative to the germline gene, one junction end is altered; a read error may explain this. This sample also contains other DNA sequences that code for the same CDR3. V usage is TRBV14 and J usage is TRBJ2-3, with 8 bases matching TRBD1. Germline assignment: CDR1 SGHDN and CDR2 FVKESK. This CDR3 has 16 residues. CDR3 sequence (DNA): TGTGCCAGTAGCCTCTTGACAGGGGCTAGCACAGATACGCAGTATTTT. Protein product: CASSLLTGASTDTQYF.

The chain couples TRBV7-6 to TRBJ2-7; 7 bases match TRBD2. In germline, CDR1 is SGHVS, CDR2 FNYEAQ. With 1 base clipped from V and 3 bases from J, the junction kept 3 bases outside the gene matches. The CDR3 spans 14 residues. In nucleotides, the CDR3 is TGTGCCAGCAGCTTAGTTGCGGGGGACTACGAGCAGTACTTC. This encodes CASSLVAGDYEQYF.

This clone was counted once. V gene TRBV7-9 combines with J gene TRBJ1-2; D is undetermined. The CDR3 covers 12 residues. CDR1 is SEHNR and CDR2 is FQNEAQ in the germline V gene (reference sequence). Trimming removed 1 base from V and 8 bases from J, with 8 bases in between. The CDR3: CASSLGLQGYTF. The CDR3, as DNA: TGTGCCAGCAGCTTAGGACTCCAAGGCTACACCTTC.

The table lists this clone with a few counts. CDR3 in amino acids: CASSLPGRGETQYF. CDR3 DNA: TGTGCCAGCAGTTTACCAGGGAGGGGAGAGACCCAGTACTTC. J is TRBJ2-5 and V is TRBV11-2; 7 bases align to TRBD2. The CDR3 extends over 14 amino acids. Germline V CDR1 and CDR2: SGHAT, FQNNGV. V lost 6 bases to trimming and J lost 4 bases; unmatched junction nucleotides: 8. The full variable domain, rest sourced from reference TRBV11-2 and TRBJ2-5, is EAGVAQSPRYKIIEKRQSVAFWCNPISGHATLYWYQQILGQGPKLLIQFQNNGVVDDSQLPKDRFSAERLKGVDSTLKIQPAKLEDSAVYLCASSLPGRGETQYFGPGTRLLVL.

The V and J genes are TRBV27 and TRBJ1-5; 10 bases map to TRBD1. Trimming at V came to 4 bases and at J to 5 bases, leaving 5 bases not matched to a gene. The CDR3 has 15 amino acids. Germline CDR1 is MNHEY and CDR2 is SMNVEV (reference sequence). The CDR3 nucleotides are TGTGCCAGCAGTTCCCTCGGGACAGGGGATCAGCCCCAGCATTTT. Protein: CASSSLGTGDQPQHF.

This clone came up once. Different DNA sequences within this sample yield the same CDR3. CDR3 DNA sequence: TGTGCCAGCAGCTTGGACAGGGGGCAGGGTGGCTACACCTTC. This encodes CASSLDRGQGGYTF. The chain is built from TRBV5-4 and TRBJ1-2, with 9 bases fitting TRBD1. Germline CDR1 is SGHNT and CDR2 is YYREEE (reference sequence). Trimming took 0 bases from V and 7 from J; bases not matched to a gene: 4. The CDR3 is 14 amino acids.

The chain is built from TRBV7-2 and TRBJ1-4; 8 nucleotides align to TRBD1. With V trimmed by 5 bases and J by 6 bases, 2 bases remained unmatched. CDR1 is SGHTA, CDR2 FQGNSA, per germline. CDR3 length: 13 residues. For the CDR3, the DNA is TGTGCCAGCAGCAGGACAGGGTATGAAAAACTGTTTTTT. It codes for CASSRTGYEKLFF.

In its sample, this clone was seen a few times. The V call is TRBV5-4, the J call TRBJ2-2; the match to TRBD1 covers 10 bases. Germline V CDR1 and CDR2: SGHNT, YYREEE (reference sequence). The ends lost 5 bases at V and 7 bases at J; junction bases unmatched: 5. The length of the CDR3 is 14 residues. The CDR3 protein is CASRWDRGSGELFF. CDR3 in DNA: TGTGCCAGCAGATGGGACAGGGGTAGCGGGGAGCTGTTTTTT.

This clone was seen a handful of times. The rearrangement links TRBV25-1 to TRBJ1-2, with a weak D call TRBD1 (5 bases). V lost 11 bases, J lost 3 bases, and 19 bases lay in between. This CDR3 spans 14 amino acids. Germline CDR1 is MGHDK and CDR2 is SYGVNS. CDR3 sequence reads: CAPEKSWGYYGYTF. For the CDR3, the DNA is TGTGCCCCTGAGAAAAGTTGGGGCTACTATGGCTACACCTTC.

This clone came up a few times. The chain carries TRBV18 and TRBJ1-2; 8 bases align to TRBD1. The CDR3 totals 13 residues. The V and J ends lost 3 bases and 3 bases, in that order; junction bases with no gene match: 0. The germline gives CDR1 KGHSH, CDR2 LQKENI. The CDR3 protein is CASSPGQDYGYTF. The CDR3 DNA sequence: TGTGCCAGCTCACCGGGACAGGACTATGGCTACACCTTC.

The table lists this clone with a few counts. This chain connects TRBV27 to TRBJ2-7, with 7 bases fitting TRBD1. The CDR3 is 14 amino acids. V lost 4 bases, J lost 2 bases, and 5 bases stayed unmatched. Germline V gene data show CDR1 as MNHEY and CDR2 as SMNVEV (reference sequence). The CDR3 sequence: CASSSPGTAYEQYF. CDR3 sequence (DNA): TGTGCCAGCAGTTCCCCCGGGACAGCCTACGAGCAGTACTTC.

This clone has more than one count but fewer than ten. This rearrangement joins TRBV19 to TRBJ2-7; 7 bases are shared with TRBD1. Trimming cost V 6 bases and J 7 bases; bases outside gene matches: 12. The CDR3 runs to 14 residues. Germline assignment: CDR1 LNHDA and CDR2 SQIVND (reference sequence). Here the CDR3 DNA reads TGTGCCAGTAGCCCAGACAGGGTTATACGGGAGCAGTACTTC. Amino acid sequence: CASSPDRVIREQYF.

The rearrangement links TRBV10-3 to TRBJ1-1; no reliable D call. The V gene lost 8 bases and the J gene lost 7 bases, with 14 bases spanning the gap. Per germline, CDR1 ENHRY and CDR2 SYGVKD. The CDR3 sequence is 12 residues long. CDR3 sequence reads: CAIGVSEGEAFF. CDR3 DNA: TGTGCCATCGGGGTCTCGGAGGGTGAAGCTTTCTTT.

The genes are TRBV7-2 and TRBJ1-1; D remains unclear. V lost 6 bases to trimming and J lost 4 bases, with 15 bases between them. The CDR3 contains 14 residues. Germline assignment: CDR1 SGHTA and CDR2 FQGNSA. The chain's CDR3 is CASSRYNPGTEAFF. The CDR3 region has the DNA TGTGCCAGCAGTCGATACAATCCGGGCACTGAAGCTTTCTTT.

This clone was counted a few times. This chain joins TRBV5-1 and TRBJ2-3; 14 bases line up with TRBD2. J gave up 5 bases and V 0 bases, and 2 bases lay outside the gene matches. This CDR3 is built from 16 residues. Germline CDR1 is SGHRS and CDR2 is YFSETQ. The CDR3 DNA follows: TGCGCCAGCAGCTTGGCCGGACTAGCGGGAGGAGATACGCAGTATTTT. It encodes CASSLAGLAGGDTQYF.

This chain links TRBV7-3 with TRBJ2-1, with a weak D call TRBD1 (5 bases). The CDR3 is 13 residues long. V gave up 5 bases and J gave up 3 bases, with 8 bases separating them. CDR1 is SGHTA and CDR2 is FQGTGA in the germline V gene. In DNA form, the CDR3 reads TGTGCCAGCAGCGCTAGGGGCTACAATGAGCAGTTCTTC. This codes for CASSARGYNEQFF.